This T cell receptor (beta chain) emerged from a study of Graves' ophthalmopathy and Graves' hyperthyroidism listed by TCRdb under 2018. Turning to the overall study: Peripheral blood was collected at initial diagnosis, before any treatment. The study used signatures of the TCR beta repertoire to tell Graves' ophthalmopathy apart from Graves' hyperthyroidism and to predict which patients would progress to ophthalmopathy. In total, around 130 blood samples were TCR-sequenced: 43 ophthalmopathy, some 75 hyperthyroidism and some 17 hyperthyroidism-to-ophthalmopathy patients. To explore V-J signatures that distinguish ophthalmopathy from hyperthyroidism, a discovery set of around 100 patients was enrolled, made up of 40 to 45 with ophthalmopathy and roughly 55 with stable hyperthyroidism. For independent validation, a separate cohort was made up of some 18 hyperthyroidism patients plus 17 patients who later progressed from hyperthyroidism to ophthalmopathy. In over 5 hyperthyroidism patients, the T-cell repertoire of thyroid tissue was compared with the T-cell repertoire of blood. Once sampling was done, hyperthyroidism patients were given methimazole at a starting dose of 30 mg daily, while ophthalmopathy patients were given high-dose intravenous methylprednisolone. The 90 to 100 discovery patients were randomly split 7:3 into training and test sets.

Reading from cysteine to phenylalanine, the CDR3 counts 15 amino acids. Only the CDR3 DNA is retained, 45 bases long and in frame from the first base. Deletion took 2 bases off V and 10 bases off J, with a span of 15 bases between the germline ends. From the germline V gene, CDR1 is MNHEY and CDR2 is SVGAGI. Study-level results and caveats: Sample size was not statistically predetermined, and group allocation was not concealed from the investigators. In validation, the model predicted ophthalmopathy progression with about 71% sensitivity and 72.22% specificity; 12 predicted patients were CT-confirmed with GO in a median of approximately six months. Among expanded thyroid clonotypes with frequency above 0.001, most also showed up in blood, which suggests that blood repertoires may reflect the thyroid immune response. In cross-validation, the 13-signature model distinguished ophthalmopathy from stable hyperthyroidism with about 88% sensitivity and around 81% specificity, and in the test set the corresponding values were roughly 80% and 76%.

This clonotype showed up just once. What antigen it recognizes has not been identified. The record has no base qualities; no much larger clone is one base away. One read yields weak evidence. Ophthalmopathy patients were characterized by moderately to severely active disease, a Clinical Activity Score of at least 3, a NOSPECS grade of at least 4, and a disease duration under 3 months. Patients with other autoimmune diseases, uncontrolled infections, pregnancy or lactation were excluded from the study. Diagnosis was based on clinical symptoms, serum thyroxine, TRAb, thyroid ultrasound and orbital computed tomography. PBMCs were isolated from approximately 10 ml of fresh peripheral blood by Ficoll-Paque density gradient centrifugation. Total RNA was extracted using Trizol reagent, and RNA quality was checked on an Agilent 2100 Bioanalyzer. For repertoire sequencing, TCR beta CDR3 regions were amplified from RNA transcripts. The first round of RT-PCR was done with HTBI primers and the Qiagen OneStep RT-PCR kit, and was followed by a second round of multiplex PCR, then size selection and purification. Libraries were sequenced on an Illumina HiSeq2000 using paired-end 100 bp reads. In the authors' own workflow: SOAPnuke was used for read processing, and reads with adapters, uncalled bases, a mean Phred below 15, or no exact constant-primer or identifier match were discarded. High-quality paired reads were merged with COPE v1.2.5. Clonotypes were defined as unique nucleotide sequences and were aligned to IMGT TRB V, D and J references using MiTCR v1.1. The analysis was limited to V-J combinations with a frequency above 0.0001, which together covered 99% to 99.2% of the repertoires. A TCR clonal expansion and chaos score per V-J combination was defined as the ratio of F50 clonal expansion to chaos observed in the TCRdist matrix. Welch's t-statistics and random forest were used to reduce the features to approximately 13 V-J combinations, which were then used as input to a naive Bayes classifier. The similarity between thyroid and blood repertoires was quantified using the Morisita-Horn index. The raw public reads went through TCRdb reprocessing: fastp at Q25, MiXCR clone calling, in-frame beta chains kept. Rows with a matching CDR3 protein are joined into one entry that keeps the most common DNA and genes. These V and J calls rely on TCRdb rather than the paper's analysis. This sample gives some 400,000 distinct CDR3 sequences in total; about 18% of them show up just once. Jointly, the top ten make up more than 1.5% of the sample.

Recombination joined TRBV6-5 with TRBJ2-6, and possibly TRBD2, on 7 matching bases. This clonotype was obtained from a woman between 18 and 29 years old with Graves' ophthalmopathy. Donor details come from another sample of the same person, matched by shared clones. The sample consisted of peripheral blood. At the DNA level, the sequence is TGTGCCAGCAGTTACGGCCGGGGGGCGCGGAACGTCCTGACTTTC. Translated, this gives CASSYGRGARNVLTF.